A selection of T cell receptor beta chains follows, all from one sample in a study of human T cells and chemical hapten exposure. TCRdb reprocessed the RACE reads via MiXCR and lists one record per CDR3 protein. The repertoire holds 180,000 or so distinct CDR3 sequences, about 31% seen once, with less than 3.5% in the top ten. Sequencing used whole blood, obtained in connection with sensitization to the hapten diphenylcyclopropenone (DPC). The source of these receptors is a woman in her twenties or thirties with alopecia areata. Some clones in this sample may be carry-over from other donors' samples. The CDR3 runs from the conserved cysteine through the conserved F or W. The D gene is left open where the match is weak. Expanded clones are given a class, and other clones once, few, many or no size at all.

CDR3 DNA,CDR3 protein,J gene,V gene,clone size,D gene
TGTGCCAGCAGCTTGGGACAGGCCCCTTGGGAGCAGTACTTC,CASSLGQAPWEQYF,TRBJ2-7,TRBV5-6,NA,NA
TGCGCCAGCAGCTTGGAGCTGGCGGGGGCAGAGACCCAGTACTTC,CASSLELAGAETQYF,TRBJ2-5,TRBV5-1,NA,NA
TGTGCCAGTAACCCTTCTGGAGGGACAGGGGTACCCCAGCATTTT,CASNPSGGTGVPQHF,TRBJ1-5,TRBV19,NA,TRBD1
TGTGCCAGCAGTTACTCGTTAGGACACAACCTCTATGGCTACACCTTC,CASSYSLGHNLYGYTF,TRBJ1-2,TRBV6-2/TRBV6-3,NA,NA
TGTGCCAGCAGGCCTGACGGACCAGATACGCAGTATTTT,CASRPDGPDTQYF,TRBJ2-3,TRBV4-2,once,NA
TGTGCCAGCAGCAGGGGGACAGAGGATACGCAGTATTTT,CASSRGTEDTQYF,TRBJ2-3,TRBV7-2,few,TRBD1
TGCGCCAGCAGCCAAGGGGTAGCGTCCTCCCTCACAGATACGCAGTATTTT,CASSQGVASSLTDTQYF,TRBJ2-3,TRBV4-3,few,NA
TGTGCCAGCCGCCAGATTGGAGGTGCTAATTCACCCCTCCACTTT,CASRQIGGANSPLHF,TRBJ1-6,TRBV28,NA,NA
TGTGCCAGCACAATCCCCCCGATGGATGAGCAGTTCTTC,CASTIPPMDEQFF,TRBJ2-1,TRBV28,NA,NA
TGCAGCGTTGGGGGGGTCAATCAGCCCCAGCATTTT,CSVGGVNQPQHF,TRBJ1-5,TRBV29-1,few,NA
TGTGCCACCAGCCCACGGGGGGGGAATCAGCCCCAGCATTTT,CATSPRGGNQPQHF,TRBJ1-5,TRBV15,NA,NA
TGTGCCAGCAGCATGGGACAGGGAGAACGGTCACCCCTCCACTTT,CASSMGQGERSPLHF,TRBJ1-6,TRBV7-2,many,TRBD1
TGTGCCAGCAGCTTAGGACTAGCGGGAACCAATGAGCAGTTCTTC,CASSLGLAGTNEQFF,TRBJ2-1,TRBV11-3,NA,TRBD2
TGTGCTAGTGGTTTGGTACCGGGACAGGGATCCGTGGAGCAGTACTTC,CASGLVPGQGSVEQYF,TRBJ2-7,TRBV12-5,once,TRBD1
TGTGCCAGCAGTTTTCAGACAGCAACTAATGAAAAACTGTTTTTT,CASSFQTATNEKLFF,TRBJ1-4,TRBV6-5,few,NA
TGTGCCATCAGTGAGGGTACAAATGAGCAGTTCTTC,CAISEGTNEQFF,TRBJ2-1,TRBV10-3,many,NA
TGCAGTGCAGCGGTTGGGGGGTTCGCCGAGCAGTACTTC,CSAAVGGFAEQYF,TRBJ2-7,TRBV20-1,NA,NA
TGTGCCAGCAGTACACAATCGAGGGGCAGCAATCAGCCCCAGCATTTT,CASSTQSRGSNQPQHF,TRBJ1-5,TRBV6-1,few,NA
TGCAGTGCTAGTGGTGGGGCAGAGTACTACGAGCAGTACTTC,CSASGGAEYYEQYF,TRBJ2-7,TRBV20-1,NA,NA
TGCAGTGCAAGGGGCCAGGGGGGTTATGAGCAGTTCTTC,CSARGQGGYEQFF,TRBJ2-1,TRBV20-1,NA,NA
TGTGCCAGCAGTTTCAATTTGGGACAGGGGCATAATTCACCCCTCCACTTT,CASSFNLGQGHNSPLHF,TRBJ1-6,TRBV12-3/TRBV12-4,NA,TRBD1
TGTGCCAGCATGATAAAGGGGGCCGGGAACACTGAAGCTTTCTTT,CASMIKGAGNTEAFF,TRBJ1-1,TRBV6-1,NA,TRBD1
TGCGCCAGCAGTCCCCAGAAACTGGAAGGGACTCTACCAACCTACGAGCAGTACTTC,CASSPQKLEGTLPTYEQYF,TRBJ2-7,TRBV23-1,few,NA
TGTGCCTGGAGTGCCGCCGGTAGGGACGGAAAACTGTTTTTT,CAWSAAGRDGKLFF,TRBJ1-4,TRBV30,few,NA
TGTGCCAGCAGCGCAAACAGGGCCCGAGGGGCTTTCTTT,CASSANRARGAFF,TRBJ1-1,TRBV7-2,NA,NA
TGTGCCAGCAGTTTAGTCCAGGGAGAGACCCAGTACTTC,CASSLVQGETQYF,TRBJ2-5,TRBV12-3/TRBV12-4,NA,NA
TGCGCCAGCAGTGAGCGGCTCTGGGGTGAGCAGTTCTTC,CASSERLWGEQFF,TRBJ2-1,TRBV10-1,NA,NA
TGTGCCACCAGCACAAGTACAAGGCAGCCCCAGCATTTT,CATSTSTRQPQHF,TRBJ1-5,TRBV15,few,NA
TGTGCCAGCAGCCGCGCAGCGGGGCAAGAGACCCAGTACTTC,CASSRAAGQETQYF,TRBJ2-5,TRBV4-2,NA,TRBD2
TGTGCCAGCAGGGACACAGGGGCTGGGGAGCTGTTTTTT,CASRDTGAGELFF,TRBJ2-2,TRBV6-2/TRBV6-3,NA,TRBD1
TGTGCCAGCAGCTTAGAACTAGCGGGCTGGTACGAGCAGTACTTC,CASSLELAGWYEQYF,TRBJ2-7,TRBV7-2,few,TRBD2
TGCGCCAGCAGTGAGTTGGGACTAGCGAAACGAGATACGCAGTATTTT,CASSELGLAKRDTQYF,TRBJ2-3,TRBV10-2,many,TRBD2
TGTGCCAGCATTGAGCGGGTCGAATCCTACGAGCAGTACTTC,CASIERVESYEQYF,TRBJ2-7,TRBV6-1,NA,NA
TGTGCCAGCAGTGGGGATCGGGGCCAACAGCCCCAGCATTTT,CASSGDRGQQPQHF,TRBJ1-5,TRBV2,few,NA
TGTGCCAGCAGCGGCCGGGTTTCAACCTACGAGCAGTACTTC,CASSGRVSTYEQYF,TRBJ2-7,TRBV7-2,few,NA
TGTGCCAGCAGCCAGCAATGGGGGGGCGTCGGCTATGGCTACACCTTC,CASSQQWGGVGYGYTF,TRBJ1-2,TRBV4-2,NA,NA
TGCAGTGCTAGAAGGGCCGCCCTCGCGAACACCGGGGAGCTGTTTTTT,CSARRAALANTGELFF,TRBJ2-2,TRBV20-1,NA,NA
TGTGCCAGCAGTGAAGCGGCTATCACAGATACGCAGTATTTT,CASSEAAITDTQYF,TRBJ2-3,TRBV2,few,NA
TGTGCCAGCAGCCCCGGGACTGAGACTGAAGCTTTCTTT,CASSPGTETEAFF,TRBJ1-1,TRBV28,few,NA
TGCAGCGGGGGAAGGGGGAGGAACGAGCAGTACTTC,CSGGRGRNEQYF,TRBJ2-7,TRBV29-1,NA,NA
TGTGCCGGCAGCATCACTAGCCCCGGGGAGCTGTTTTTT,CAGSITSPGELFF,TRBJ2-2,TRBV7-2,NA,NA
TGCAGTGCTAGAGCTAGCGTATCCCCCAGGGGGGATTATGAAAAACTGTTTTTT,CSARASVSPRGDYEKLFF,TRBJ1-4,TRBV20-1,NA,TRBD1